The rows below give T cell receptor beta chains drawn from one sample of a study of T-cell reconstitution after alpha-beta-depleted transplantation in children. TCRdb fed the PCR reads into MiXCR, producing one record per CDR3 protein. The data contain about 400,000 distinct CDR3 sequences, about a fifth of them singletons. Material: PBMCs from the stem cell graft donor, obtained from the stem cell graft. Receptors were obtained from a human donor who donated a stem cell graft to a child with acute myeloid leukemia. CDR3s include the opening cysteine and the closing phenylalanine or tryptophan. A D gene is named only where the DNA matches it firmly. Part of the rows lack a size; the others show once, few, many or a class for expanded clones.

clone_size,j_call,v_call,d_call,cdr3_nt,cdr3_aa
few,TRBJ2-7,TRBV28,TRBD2,TGTGCCAGCAGTTTTTTGGGGGAGGGCTCGTACGAGCAGTACTTC,CASSFLGEGSYEQYF
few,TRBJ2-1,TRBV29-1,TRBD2,TGCAGCGTTGAGGTGGGACTAGCGGCCTACAATGAGCAGTTCTTC,CSVEVGLAAYNEQFF
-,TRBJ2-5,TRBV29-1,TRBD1,TGCCTTGGGACAGTACAAGAGACCCAGTACTTC,CLGTVQETQYF
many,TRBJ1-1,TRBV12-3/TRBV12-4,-,TGTGCCAGCAGTTTACGGGGATCGAACACTGAAGCTTTCTTT,CASSLRGSNTEAFF
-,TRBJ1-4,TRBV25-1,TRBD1,TGTGCCAGCAGTCCCCCACCAGCGACAGGGGCCGATGAAAAACTGTTTTTT,CASSPPPATGADEKLFF
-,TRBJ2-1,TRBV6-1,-,TGTGCCAGCAGTACCCTGTCGTACCGTGAGCAGTTCTTC,CASSTLSYREQFF
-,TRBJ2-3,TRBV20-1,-,TGCAGTGCTAGCGGGAGCTATCTTATGGATACGCAGTATTTT,CSASGSYLMDTQYF
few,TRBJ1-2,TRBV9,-,TGTGCCAGCAGCGTCCGGTCCCACCTCGGCTATGGCTACACCTTC,CASSVRSHLGYGYTF
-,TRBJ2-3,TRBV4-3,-,TGCGCCAGCAGCCAAGATTTAGCCCGCACAGATACGCAGTATTTT,CASSQDLARTDTQYF
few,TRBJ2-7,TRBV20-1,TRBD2,TGCAGTGCTAGAGCAATTAGCGGGGGGTCCTACGAGCAGTACTTC,CSARAISGGSYEQYF
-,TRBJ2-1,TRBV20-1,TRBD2,TGCAGTGTCCTTGAGACTAGCGGCTACAATGAGCAGTTCTTC,CSVLETSGYNEQFF
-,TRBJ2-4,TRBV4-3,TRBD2,TGCGCCAGCAGCCAGGGGGGGAAAAACATTCAGTACTTC,CASSQGGKNIQYF
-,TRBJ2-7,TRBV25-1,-,TGTGCCAGCAGTACAGACCCGATATACGAGCAGTACTTC,CASSTDPIYEQYF
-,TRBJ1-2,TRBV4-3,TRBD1,TGCGCCAGCAGCCCTACCGGGACAGGGGGCGCAGGGTATGGCTACACCTTC,CASSPTGTGGAGYGYTF
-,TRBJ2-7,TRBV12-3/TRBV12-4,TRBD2,TGTGCCAGCAGTTTTCCGGGAGGCACCTACGAGCAGTACTTC,CASSFPGGTYEQYF
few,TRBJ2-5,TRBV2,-,TGTGCCAGCAGTTTCCAGGGCGGGGAGACCCAGTACTTC,CASSFQGGETQYF
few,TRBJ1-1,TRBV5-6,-,TGTGCCAGCAGCTTGGAGTTATCCGCACTTCACACTGAAGCTTTCTTT,CASSLELSALHTEAFF
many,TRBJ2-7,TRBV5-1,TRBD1,TGCGCCAGCAGCCTAAGACAGGGGAACGAGCAGTACTTC,CASSLRQGNEQYF
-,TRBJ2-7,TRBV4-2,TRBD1,TGTGCCAGCAGCCAGGGACAGCTGTACGAGCAGTACTTC,CASSQGQLYEQYF
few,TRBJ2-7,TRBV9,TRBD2,TGTGCCAGCAGCGTAGCGCCTCACGGGGGGGACGAGCAGTACTTC,CASSVAPHGGDEQYF
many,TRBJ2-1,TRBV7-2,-,TGTGCCAGCAGCTTACTTGGCAGGGGAGGGTACAATGAGCAGTTCTTC,CASSLLGRGGYNEQFF
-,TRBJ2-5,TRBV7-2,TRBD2,TGTGCCAGCAGCCCCTCAAGGACTAGCGATAGGGAGACCCAGTACTTC,CASSPSRTSDRETQYF
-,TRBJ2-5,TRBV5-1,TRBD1,TGCGCCAGCAGCCCGACAGGGCCATTCCAAGAGACCCAGTACTTC,CASSPTGPFQETQYF
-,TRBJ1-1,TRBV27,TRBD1,TGTGCCAGCAGGCCCGACAGGGTTGGGACTGAAGCTTTCTTT,CASRPDRVGTEAFF
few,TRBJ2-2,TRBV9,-,TGTGCCAGCAGCGTAGGCGGGATGGCGAACACCGGGGAGCTGTTTTTT,CASSVGGMANTGELFF
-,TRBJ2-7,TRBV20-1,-,TGCAGTGCCAGCCCTCCGACAGCTCCCTCCTACGAGCAGTACTTC,CSASPPTAPSYEQYF
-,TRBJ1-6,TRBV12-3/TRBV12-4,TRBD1,TGTGCCAGCAGTTGGGACAGGACCTATAATTCACCCCTCCACTTT,CASSWDRTYNSPLHF
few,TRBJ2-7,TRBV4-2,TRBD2,TGTGCCAGCAGCCAACCGACTAGCGGATACGAGCAGTACTTC,CASSQPTSGYEQYF
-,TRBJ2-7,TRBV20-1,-,TGCAGTGTACCGGGGACATTACTTTCCCACGAGCAGTACTTC,CSVPGTLLSHEQYF
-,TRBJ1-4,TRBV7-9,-,TGTGCCAGCAGCCCTCCAGGGCGCGGGTCTTTTAATGAAAAACTGTTTTTT,CASSPPGRGSFNEKLFF
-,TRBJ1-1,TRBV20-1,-,TGCAGTGCTAGTAGGGGCGTCACTGAAGCTTTCTTT,CSASRGVTEAFF
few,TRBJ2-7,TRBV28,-,TGTGCCAGCAGTTCTCTGACAGAGCCCTACTCCTACGAGCAGTACTTC,CASSSLTEPYSYEQYF
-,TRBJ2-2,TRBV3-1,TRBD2,TGTGCCAGCAGCCCTCGGTTAGCGGGAGAATCCGGGGAGCTGTTTTTT,CASSPRLAGESGELFF
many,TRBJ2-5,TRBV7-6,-,TGTGCCAGCAGCTTAGGTTTACGAGAGACCCAGTACTTC,CASSLGLRETQYF
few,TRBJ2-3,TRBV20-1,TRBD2,TGCAGTGCTGCCCCGGGACTAGCGAATTTGGGGATCACAGATACGCAGTATTTT,CSAAPGLANLGITDTQYF
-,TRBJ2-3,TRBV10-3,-,TGTGCCACCAAGCAGGAGAGCACAGATACGCAGTATTTT,CATKQESTDTQYF
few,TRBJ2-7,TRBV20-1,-,TGCAGTGCTAGGGGACGGAGAGGCTACGAGCAGTACTTC,CSARGRRGYEQYF
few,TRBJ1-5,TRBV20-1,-,TGCAGTGCTAACCGCGGGGCGTCTACCAATCAGCCCCAGCATTTT,CSANRGASTNQPQHF
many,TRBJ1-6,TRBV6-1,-,TGTGCCAGCAGTGACCTCGTGGAAATCTATAATTCACCCCTCCACTTT,CASSDLVEIYNSPLHF
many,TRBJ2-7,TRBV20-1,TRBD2,TGCAGTGCTAGAGACTTAGGTAGCGGGAGAGGGTACGAGCAGTACTTC,CSARDLGSGRGYEQYF
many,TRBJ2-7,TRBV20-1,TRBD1,TGCAGTGCTAGGGACAGGGGGCGGCACGAGCAGTACTTC,CSARDRGRHEQYF
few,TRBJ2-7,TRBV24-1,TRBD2,TGTGCCACCAGTGATGCCGGGACTAAACCCTACGAGCAGTACTTC,CATSDAGTKPYEQYF
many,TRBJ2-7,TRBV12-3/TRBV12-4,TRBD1,TGTGCCAGCAGTTCTCGGACAGGGTTAACCTACGAGCAGTACTTC,CASSSRTGLTYEQYF
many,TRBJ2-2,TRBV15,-,TGTGCCACCCAAAATTTACGGACACTCAACACCGGGGAGCTGTTTTTT,CATQNLRTLNTGELFF
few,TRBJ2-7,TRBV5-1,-,TGCGCCAGCAGCTTGACCAACACCTACGAGCAGTACTTC,CASSLTNTYEQYF
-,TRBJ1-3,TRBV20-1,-,TGCAGTGCCCTCTCTGGAAACACCATATATTTT,CSALSGNTIYF
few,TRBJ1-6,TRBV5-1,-,TGCGCCAGCAGCTTGGCCCCTGACAGCCGAAATTCACCCCTCCACTTT,CASSLAPDSRNSPLHF
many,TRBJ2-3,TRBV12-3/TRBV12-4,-,TGTGCCAGCAGTCTCACGGGAACACGGGATACGCAGTATTTT,CASSLTGTRDTQYF
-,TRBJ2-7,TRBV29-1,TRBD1,TGCAGCGTTGGCCGGGACAGGGGGCGATACGAGCAGTACTTC,CSVGRDRGRYEQYF
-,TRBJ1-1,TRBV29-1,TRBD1,TGCAGCGCTCACGCCCCGGGACAGATTGAAGCTTTCTTT,CSAHAPGQIEAFF
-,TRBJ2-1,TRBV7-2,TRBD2,TGTGCCAGCAGTTTCCTAGCGGGGCACAATGAGCAGTTCTTC,CASSFLAGHNEQFF
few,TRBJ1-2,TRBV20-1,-,TGCAGTGCTAGAGATAGAACAGGGAACTATGGCTACACCTTC,CSARDRTGNYGYTF
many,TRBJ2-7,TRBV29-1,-,TGCAGCGTTGAAGATCAACGGTCTCCGACCTACGAGCAGTACTTC,CSVEDQRSPTYEQYF
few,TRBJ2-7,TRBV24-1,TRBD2,TGTGCCACCAGTGATGCTCAACTAGCGGGAGGGACCTACGAGCAGTACTTC,CATSDAQLAGGTYEQYF
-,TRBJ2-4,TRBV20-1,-,TGCAGTGCTAGTGCCCTAGGACAGCTGGCCAAAAACATTCAGTACTTC,CSASALGQLAKNIQYF
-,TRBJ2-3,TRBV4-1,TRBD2,TGCGCCAGCAGCCCTCTGATCTCGGGACTAGCGGGAGGAGTCGGCACAGATACGCAGTATTTT,CASSPLISGLAGGVGTDTQYF
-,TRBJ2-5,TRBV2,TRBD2,TGTGCCAGCAGTCCCCGTCGGTTAGCGGGAGGCGCATCCCAAGAGACCCAGTACTTC,CASSPRRLAGGASQETQYF
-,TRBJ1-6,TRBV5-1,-,TGCGCCAGCAGCTTCGGAGGACCGGGGTCCTATAATTCACCCCTCCACTTT,CASSFGGPGSYNSPLHF
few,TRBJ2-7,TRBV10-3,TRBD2,TGTGCCACCGGGACTAGCGGGAGGGCAAGCTCCTACGAGCAGTACTTC,CATGTSGRASSYEQYF
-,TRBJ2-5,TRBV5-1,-,TGCGCCAGCAGCCAGGTGGGAGAGACCCAGTACTTC,CASSQVGETQYF